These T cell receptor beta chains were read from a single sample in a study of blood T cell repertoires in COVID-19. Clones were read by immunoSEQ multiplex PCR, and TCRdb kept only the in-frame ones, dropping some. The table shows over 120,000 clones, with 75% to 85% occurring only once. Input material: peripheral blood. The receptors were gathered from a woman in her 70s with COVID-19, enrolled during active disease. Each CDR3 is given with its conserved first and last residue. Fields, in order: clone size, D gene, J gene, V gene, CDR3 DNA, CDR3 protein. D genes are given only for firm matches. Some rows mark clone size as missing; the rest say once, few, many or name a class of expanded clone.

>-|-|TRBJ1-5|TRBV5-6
TGTGCCAGCAGCTCAGGCAGGGGTCAGCCCCAGCATTTT
CASSSGRGQPQHF
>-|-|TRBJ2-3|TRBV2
TGTTGCCTGATTAGGGGGATTCACACAGATACGCAGTATTTT
CCLIRGIHTDTQYF
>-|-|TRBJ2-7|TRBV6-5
TGTGCCAGCAGTTACCTACTCCCTGCCAGGGGCTACGAGCAGTACTTC
CASSYLLPARGYEQYF
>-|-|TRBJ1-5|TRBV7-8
TGTGCCAGCAGCCTTAGAGGACAGTTCAATCAGCCCCAGCATTTT
CASSLRGQFNQPQHF
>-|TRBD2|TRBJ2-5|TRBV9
TGTGCCAGCAGCGTAGGAATGGTAGCGGGGGGGACGTACCAAGAGACCCAGTACTTC
CASSVGMVAGGTYQETQYF
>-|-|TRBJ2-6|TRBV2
TGTGCCAGCAGTGACAGACAGGGAGGTTATCCTGGGGCCAACGTCCTGACTTTC
CASSDRQGGYPGANVLTF
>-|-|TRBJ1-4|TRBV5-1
TGCGCCAGCAGCTTGGCGGGAATGCAGCAAGAAAAACTGTTTTTT
CASSLAGMQQEKLFF
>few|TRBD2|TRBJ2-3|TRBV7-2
TGTGCCAGCAGCTTTACTAGCGGGGGTTTAGATACGCAGTATTTT
CASSFTSGGLDTQYF
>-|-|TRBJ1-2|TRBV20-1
TGCAGTGCGTTTCCGGGCACCTTC
CSAFPGTF
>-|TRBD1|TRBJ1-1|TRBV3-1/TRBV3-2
TGTGCCAGCAGGGCAGGGGGTATCACTGAAGCTTTCTTT
CASRAGGITEAFF
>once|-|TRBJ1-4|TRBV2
TGTGCCAGCAACCGCCAGGGGACTAATGAAAAACTGTTTTTT
CASNRQGTNEKLFF
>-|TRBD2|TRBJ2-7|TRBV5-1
TGCGCCAGCAGCGCGGGACTAGCGGGGGGGACCACCTACGAGCAGTACTTC
CASSAGLAGGTTYEQYF
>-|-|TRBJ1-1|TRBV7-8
TGTGCCAGCAGCCTTGGGACGTTCGGGAGGGTCACTGAAGCTTTCTTT
CASSLGTFGRVTEAFF
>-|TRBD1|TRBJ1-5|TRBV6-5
TGTGCCAGCAGACCGACAGGGACGAGCAATCAGCCCCAGCATTTT
CASRPTGTSNQPQHF
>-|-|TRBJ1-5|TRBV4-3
TGCGCCAGCAGCCAAGATAGAGGCAGCACCAATCAGCCCCAGCATTTT
CASSQDRGSTNQPQHF
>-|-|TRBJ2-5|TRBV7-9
TGTGCCAGCAGCTTAGGGATTAGGGTCTCAGGGCAAGAGACCCAGTACTTC
CASSLGIRVSGQETQYF
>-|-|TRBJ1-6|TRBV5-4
TGTGCCAGCAGCTTGGTTGTGACAGGAGATTCACCCCTCCACTTT
CASSLVVTGDSPLHF
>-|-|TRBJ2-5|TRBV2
TGTGCCAGCAAAGAATCGGGGGGCATAGGAGAGACCCAGTACTTC
CASKESGGIGETQYF
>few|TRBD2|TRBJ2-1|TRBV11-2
TGTGCCAGCAGCAATGACCTCAGCGGGGGACTTAGCTCCTACAATGAGCAGTTCTTC
CASSNDLSGGLSSYNEQFF
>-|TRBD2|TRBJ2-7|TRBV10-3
TGTGCCATCAGTGCGACTAGCGGGGAGGCCTACGAGCAGTACTTC
CAISATSGEAYEQYF
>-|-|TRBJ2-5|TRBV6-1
TGTGCCAGCAGTGACGGACTCCTAGCCACGCCTCGGTATGAGACCCAGTACTTC
CASSDGLLATPRYETQYF
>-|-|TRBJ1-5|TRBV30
TGTGCCTGGAGTGTTGGAGATTATAGCAATCAGCCCCAGCATTTT
CAWSVGDYSNQPQHF
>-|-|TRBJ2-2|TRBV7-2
TGTGCCAGCAGCTTAGACAGAGACACCGGGGAGCTGTTTTTT
CASSLDRDTGELFF
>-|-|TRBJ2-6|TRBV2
TGTGCCAGCAGTGAGAAACCTTCAGGGTCTGGGGCCAACGTCCTGACTTTC
CASSEKPSGSGANVLTF
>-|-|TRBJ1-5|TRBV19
TGTGCCAGTAGTACGATCCAATCACAGGGATACCAGCCCCAGCATTTT
CASSTIQSQGYQPQHF
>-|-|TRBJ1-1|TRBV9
TGTGCCAGCAGCGTAGGTCAAGGGAGGGGTGAAGCTTTCTTT
CASSVGQGRGEAFF
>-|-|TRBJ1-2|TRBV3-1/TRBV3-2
TGTGCCAGCAGCCCCCGACGGTTCAACAGGGTAAACTATGGCTACACCTTC
CASSPRRFNRVNYGYTF
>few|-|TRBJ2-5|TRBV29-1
TGCAGCGTTTCGTCCAGGGCAGAAGAGACCCAGTACTTC
CSVSSRAEETQYF
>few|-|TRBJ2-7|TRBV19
TGTGCCAGTAGTATCCCGGGACAAGGCTACGAGCAGTACTTC
CASSIPGQGYEQYF
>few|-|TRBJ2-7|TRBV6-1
TGTGCCAGCAGTGAAGCGGGGCGGTACGAGCAGTACTTC
CASSEAGRYEQYF
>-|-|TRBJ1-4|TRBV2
TGTGCCAGCAGTGAAGGCGGATCAACTAATGAAAAACTGTTTTTT
CASSEGGSTNEKLFF
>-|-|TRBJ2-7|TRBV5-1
TGCGCCAGCAGCTTGGTGGAGGGGGCCCTAACCCGATCCTACGAGCAGTACTTC
CASSLVEGALTRSYEQYF
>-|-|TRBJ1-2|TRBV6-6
TGTGCCAGCAGTTACTTGGGCGGGGACGGCTACACCTTC
CASSYLGGDGYTF
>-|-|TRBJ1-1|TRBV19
TGTGCCAGTAGAGAGTCAGGACAGAACACTGAAGCTTTCTTT
CASRESGQNTEAFF